This T cell receptor beta chain was retrieved from a study of T cells in Graves' hyperthyroidism and ophthalmopathy. General study points: Most thyroid clonotypes that were expanded above 0.001 also turned up in blood.

The study based diagnoses on clinical symptoms, serum thyroxine and TRAb, thyroid ultrasound and orbital computed tomography. Germline V gives CDR1 MDHEN, CDR2 SYDVKM. There are 14 residues in the CDR3. Trimming removed 5 bases from V and 9 bases from J, with 20 bases in between. In its sample, this clonotype was seen many times. Its antigen is unknown. The source material, RNA transcripts, was used to amplify TCR beta CDR3 regions. Initially, a first-round RT-PCR of the TCR CDR3 employed the HTBI primer set. TCRdb used MiXCR to reprocess the multiplex PCR reads, holding one entry per CDR3 protein. The sample includes 300,000 to 450,000 distinct CDR3 sequences, approximately 18% seen only once; the top ten take roughly 16%.

The receptor was isolated from a woman aged 40-49 years with Graves' ophthalmopathy. Specimen: blood. This sequence joins TRBV28 and TRBJ2-7; D may be TRBD1 (6 bases). DNA for the CDR3: TGTGCCAGCAGTGCCCGGGACAATCTACTCGGGCAGTACTTC. As protein: CASSARDNLLGQYF.